A selection of T cell receptor beta chains follows, all from one sample in a study of persistence of HIV-infected CD4 T cells. These receptors lack a known antigen. Only in-frame clones appear in the TCRdb table, and some are missing; sequencing was by immunoSEQ multiplex PCR. The data contain 30,000 to 45,000 clones, roughly 80% of them singletons. The specimen comprised cultured CD4+ T cells from PBMCs, sampled from a patient who received antiretroviral therapy. Every receptor here comes from an adult with HIV. The donor label of this sample is uncertain. CDR3s include the opening cysteine and the closing phenylalanine or tryptophan. Each record gives: D gene, J gene, clone size, V gene, CDR3 DNA, CDR3 protein. D genes are given only for firm matches. Not all rows give a size; the values are once, few, many and, for expanded clones, a class.

>TRBD1|TRBJ1-6|-|TRBV18
TGTGCCAGCTCACAGGACAGGGCCAATTCACCCCTCCACTTT
CASSQDRANSPLHF
>TRBD1|TRBJ1-3|-|TRBV30
TGTGCCTGGGTAGACAGGGGGTTTGGAAACACCATATATTTT
CAWVDRGFGNTIYF
>TRBD1|TRBJ1-5|-|TRBV19
TGTGCCAGTAGGAACACAGGGGGTAATCAGCCCCAGCATTTT
CASRNTGGNQPQHF
>-|TRBJ1-1|-|TRBV29-1
TGCAGCGTTGCCCCGCGAGGGGGTTCCCCTGAAGCTTTCTTT
CSVAPRGGSPEAFF
>-|TRBJ1-2|-|TRBV6-5
TGTGCCAGCAGTTCACAGGGAGACTATGGCTACACCTTC
CASSSQGDYGYTF
>TRBD2|TRBJ2-2|-|TRBV2
TGTGCCAGCAGTGAATGGGGCGCAGGGAGGGGCGGGGAGCTGTTTTTT
CASSEWGAGRGGELFF
>-|TRBJ1-1|few|TRBV30
TGTGCCTGGAGCGATTCGACAGGTGAAGCTTTCTTT
CAWSDSTGEAFF
>-|TRBJ1-1|-|TRBV27
TGTGCCAGCAGTTCGGTCGGGATGAACACTGAAGCTTTCTTT
CASSSVGMNTEAFF
>-|TRBJ1-2|once|TRBV6-5
TGTGCCAGCACCTCCCCCCCGAACTATGGCTACACCTTC
CASTSPPNYGYTF
>-|TRBJ1-2|-|TRBV5-4
-
CASSLVGPGYGYTF
>TRBD2|TRBJ2-3|-|TRBV5-1
TGCGCCAGCAGCTCAGCGGGAGCCTCCACAGATACGCAGTATTTT
CASSSAGASTDTQYF
>-|TRBJ1-5|-|TRBV5-1
TGCGCCAGCAGCTTAGGGGGTAGCAATCAGCCCCAGCATTTT
CASSLGGSNQPQHF
>TRBD2|TRBJ2-7|-|TRBV5-1
TGCGCCAGCACCCGGGGGGTCGAGCAGTACTTC
CASTRGVEQYF
>-|TRBJ1-2|-|TRBV2
TGTGCCAGCAGTGATGGCCATAACTATGGCTACACCTTC
CASSDGHNYGYTF
>TRBD2|TRBJ2-1|-|TRBV5-1
TGCGCCAGCAGCTCCCGACTAGCGGGGGGGTTTGAGCAGTTCTTC
CASSSRLAGGFEQFF
>-|TRBJ1-2|-|TRBV5-6
TGTGCCAGCAGCACAGGGACGTCCTATGGCTACACCTTC
CASSTGTSYGYTF
>-|TRBJ1-3|once|TRBV15
TGTGCCACCAGCCTGGGTGGAAACACCATATATTTT
CATSLGGNTIYF
>TRBD1|TRBJ1-4|few|TRBV19
TGTGCCACCGGGACAGGAGTTAATGAAAAACTGTTTTTT
CATGTGVNEKLFF
>-|TRBJ1-1|-|TRBV7-3
TGTGCCAGCAGCCCTCGCGTAGGGGCGACTGAAGCTTTCTTT
CASSPRVGATEAFF
>TRBD1|TRBJ2-2|-|TRBV2
TGTGCCAGCAGGGACACCTTGGGACAGGGATATAAAAACACCGGGGAGCTGTTTTTT
CASRDTLGQGYKNTGELFF
>-|TRBJ2-4|few|TRBV5-6
TGTGCCAGCAGCTTGGTTGGAACCCAAAACGTTCAGTACTTC
CASSLVGTQNVQYF
>TRBD2|TRBJ2-5|-|TRBV20-1
TGCAGTGCTAGTACCAGCGGGGGGTTCCAAGAGACCCAGTACTTC
CSASTSGGFQETQYF
>TRBD1|TRBJ2-7|-|TRBV7-4
TGTGCCAGCAGTCGTTACGGGACAGGGGAGTACTTC
CASSRYGTGEYF
>TRBD1|TRBJ1-4|-|TRBV4-1
TGCGCCAGCAGCCAAGTAGTTTCGGGACAGGGCCTAGGAAAACTGTTTTTT
CASSQVVSGQGLGKLFF
>-|TRBJ1-3|-|TRBV30
TGTGCCTGGAACCCAGCGGCTGGAAACACCATATATTTT
CAWNPAAGNTIYF
>TRBD2|TRBJ2-3|-|TRBV3-1/TRBV3-2
TGTGCCAGCAGCCAAACTAGCGGGGGGGCCACAGATACGCAGTATTTT
CASSQTSGGATDTQYF
>-|TRBJ1-6|-|TRBV6-5
TGTGCCAGCAGTTACTCAGGGACGGGCGGAGGTTCACCCCTCCACTTT
CASSYSGTGGGSPLHF
>-|TRBJ2-3|-|TRBV29-1
TGCAGCGTTGAACGATGGGGAAAAGGGACAGATACGCAGTATTTT
CSVERWGKGTDTQYF
>-|TRBJ2-2|-|TRBV19
TGTGCCAGTCGGACCGCCCGGGGCACCGGGGAGCTGTTTTTT
CASRTARGTGELFF
>-|TRBJ1-1|-|TRBV2
TGTGCCAGCAGTGGTAATAGGGACACTGAAGCTTTCTTT
CASSGNRDTEAFF
>-|TRBJ1-4|-|TRBV28
TGTGCCAGCAGTTTATGGGAAAAACTGTTTTTT
CASSLWEKLFF
>-|TRBJ2-1|-|TRBV7-8
TGTGCCAGCAGCTTAGTTACTAGCAGCCATGAGCAGTTCTTC
CASSLVTSSHEQFF
>-|TRBJ1-2|-|TRBV27
TGTGCCAGCAGTTTATCAGGGTACGGCTACACCTTC
CASSLSGYGYTF
>-|TRBJ2-5|-|TRBV19
TGTGCCAGTAGTATGGCAGGTTTGGGACAACGACAAGAGACCCAGTACTTC
CASSMAGLGQRQETQYF
>-|TRBJ2-7|-|TRBV19
TGTGCCAGTAGTATGGGGGGCCGAGGCACTACGGGCGAGCAGTACTTC
CASSMGGRGTTGEQYF
>TRBD1|TRBJ2-5|-|TRBV6-5
TGTGCCAGCAAACCGGACAGGGGAGAGACCCAGTACTTC
CASKPDRGETQYF
>-|TRBJ1-1|-|TRBV5-4
TGTGCCAGCAGCTTGGAACAGATCAACACTGAAGCTTTCTTT
CASSLEQINTEAFF
>-|TRBJ1-2|-|TRBV5-5
TGTGCCAGCATAGGGCTCCTCGACTATGGCTACACCTTC
CASIGLLDYGYTF
>-|TRBJ1-4|-|TRBV7-9
TGTGCCAGCAGCAAAATACCACCGCCTGCAAAGAATGAAAAACTGTTTTTT
CASSKIPPPAKNEKLFF
>TRBD1|TRBJ1-4|-|TRBV4-1
TGCGCCAGCAGCCTTCGATCAGGGACAGGGGGCTATGAAAAACTGTTTTTT
CASSLRSGTGGYEKLFF
>TRBD2|TRBJ2-1|-|TRBV5-1
TGCGCCAGCAGCTTGGATAGCGGGGGGGCGACTGAGCAGTTCTTC
CASSLDSGGATEQFF
>-|TRBJ1-2|-|TRBV12-3/TRBV12-4
TGTGCCACCGTGGGACTGGCCTATGGCTACACCTTC
CATVGLAYGYTF
>-|TRBJ1-2|-|TRBV19
TGTGCCACAAGGAGGACGGACTATGGCTACACCTTC
CATRRTDYGYTF